The subject of this entry is one TCR beta chain. V lost 5 bases, J lost 3 bases, and 3 bases stayed unmatched. This CDR3 comprises 15 residues. Germline V lookup: CDR1 LNHDA, CDR2 SQIVND (reference sequence). Methods used by the authors: The authors estimated nucleated cell counts from reference gene primer amplification. Profiling relied on immunoSEQ multiplex PCR, and the TCRdb table lists in-frame clones only, not all of them. For V, J and clone size, that table is used; D and trimming come from the DNA. In the table there are around 74,000 clones, 90% of which are singletons. This sample was taken from a study of blood T cell repertoires in COVID-19. Across the study: Material from acute and convalescent COVID-19 was sourced from the United States, Italy and Spain. PBMCs, B-cell-depleted T cells, or T cells were the source of the cDNA or gDNA that made up the material.

The sequencing sample was made of peripheral blood. The rearrangement links TRBV19 to TRBJ2-3, with 12 nucleotides matching TRBD1. The clonotype comes from an elderly woman with active or convalescent COVID-19. The CDR3 reads CASSLGQGATDTQYF. The CDR3, as DNA: TGTGCCAGTAGTCTGGGACAGGGGGCGACAGATACGCAGTATTTT. Drawing the rest from reference TRBV19 and TRBJ2-3, the complete variable domain is DGGITQSPKYLFRKEGQNVTLSCEQNLNHDAMYWYRQDPGQGLRLIYYSQIVNDFQKGDIAEGYSVSREKKESFPLTVTSAQKNPTAFYLCASSLGQGATDTQYFGPGTRLTVL.